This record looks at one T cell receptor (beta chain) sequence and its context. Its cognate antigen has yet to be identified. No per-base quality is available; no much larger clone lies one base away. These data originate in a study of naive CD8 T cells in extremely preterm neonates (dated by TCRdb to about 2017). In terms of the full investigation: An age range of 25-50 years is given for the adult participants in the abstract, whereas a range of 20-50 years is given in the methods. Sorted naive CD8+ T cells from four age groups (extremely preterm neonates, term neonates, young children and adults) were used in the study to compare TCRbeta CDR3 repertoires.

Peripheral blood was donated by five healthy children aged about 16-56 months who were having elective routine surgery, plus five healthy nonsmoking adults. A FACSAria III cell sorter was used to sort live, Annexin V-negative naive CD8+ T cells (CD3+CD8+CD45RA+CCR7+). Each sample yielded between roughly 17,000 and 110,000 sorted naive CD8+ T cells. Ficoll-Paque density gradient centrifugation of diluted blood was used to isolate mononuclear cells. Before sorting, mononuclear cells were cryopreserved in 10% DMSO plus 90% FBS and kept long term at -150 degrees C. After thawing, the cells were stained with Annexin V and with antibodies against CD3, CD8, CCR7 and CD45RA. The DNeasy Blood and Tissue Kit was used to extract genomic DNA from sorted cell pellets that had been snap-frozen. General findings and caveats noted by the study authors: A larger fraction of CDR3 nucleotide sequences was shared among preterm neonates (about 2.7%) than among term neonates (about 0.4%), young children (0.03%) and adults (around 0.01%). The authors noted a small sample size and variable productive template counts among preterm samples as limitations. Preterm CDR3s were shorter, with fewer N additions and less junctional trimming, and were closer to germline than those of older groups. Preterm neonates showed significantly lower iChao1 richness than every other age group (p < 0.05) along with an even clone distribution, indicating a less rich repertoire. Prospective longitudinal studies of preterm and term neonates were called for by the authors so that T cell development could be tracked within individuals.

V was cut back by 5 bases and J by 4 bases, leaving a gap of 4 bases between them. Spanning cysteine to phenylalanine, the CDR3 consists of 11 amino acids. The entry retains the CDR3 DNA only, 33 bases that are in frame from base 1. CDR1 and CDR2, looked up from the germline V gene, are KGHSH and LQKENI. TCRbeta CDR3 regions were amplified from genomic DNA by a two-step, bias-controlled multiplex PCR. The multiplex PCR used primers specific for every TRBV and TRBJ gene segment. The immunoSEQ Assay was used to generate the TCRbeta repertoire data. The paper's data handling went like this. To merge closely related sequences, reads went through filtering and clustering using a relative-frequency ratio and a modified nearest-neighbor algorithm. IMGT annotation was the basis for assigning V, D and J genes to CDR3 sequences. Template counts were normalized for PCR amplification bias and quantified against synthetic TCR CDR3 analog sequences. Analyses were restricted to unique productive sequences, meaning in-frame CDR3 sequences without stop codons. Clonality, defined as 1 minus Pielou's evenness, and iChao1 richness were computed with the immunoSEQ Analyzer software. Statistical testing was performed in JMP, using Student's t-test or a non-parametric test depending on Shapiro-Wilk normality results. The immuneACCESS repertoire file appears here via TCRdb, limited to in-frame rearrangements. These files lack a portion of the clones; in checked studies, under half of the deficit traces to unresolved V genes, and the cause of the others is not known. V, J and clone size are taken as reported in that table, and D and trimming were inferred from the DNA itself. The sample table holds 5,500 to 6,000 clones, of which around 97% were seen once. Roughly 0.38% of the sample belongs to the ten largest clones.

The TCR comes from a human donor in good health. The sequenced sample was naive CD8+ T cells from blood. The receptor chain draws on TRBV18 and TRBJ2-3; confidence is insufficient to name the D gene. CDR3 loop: CASSEADTQYF. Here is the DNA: TGTGCCAGCTCAGAGGCAGATACGCAGTATTTT.